This T cell receptor (beta chain) appears in the sequencing data of a study of CD4 and CD8 cells across lung adenocarcinoma regions. This clonotype is labeled as large. TCRdb used MiXCR to reprocess the PCR reads, holding one entry per CDR3 protein. In the table there are around 20,000 distinct CDR3 sequences, around 50% of which are singletons. In germline, CDR1 is MNHNS, CDR2 SASEGT. This CDR3 is 13 amino acids long. Trimming removed 7 bases from V and 7 bases from J; junction bases left unmatched: 4. The material sequenced was CD8+ T cells from the center of a lung tumor. This TCR came from a female donor with lung adenocarcinoma. The CD4 and CD8 labels of this study may be unreliable. The rearrangement uses TRBV6-1 and TRBJ2-1, with 10 bases fitting TRBD1. The CDR3 loop is CASNRQGANEQFF. The DNA of the CDR3 is TGTGCCAGCAACCGACAGGGGGCTAATGAGCAGTTCTTC.